This T cell receptor (beta chain) emerged from a study of CD8 T cells in Susac syndrome. RNA amounts of about 0.5 to 1 ug underwent reverse transcription with random hexamers. immunoSEQ multiplex PCR amplified TCR beta CDR3 across 54 Vbeta, 13 Jbeta. TCRdb reprocessed the immunoSEQ multiplex PCR reads with MiXCR, giving one entry per CDR3 protein. The sample includes roughly 200,000 distinct CDR3 sequences, approximately 95% of them seen just once. CDR3 length equals 18 residues. The J segment lost 7 bases and the V segment lost 1 base, leaving 15 bases of the junction unmatched. Germline V CDR1 and CDR2: MGHRA, YSYEKL.

The receptor comes from a human donor with multiple sclerosis. The sequenced material came from CD8+ T cells from PBMCs. The V and J genes are TRBV4-1 and TRBJ2-1; 8 bases match TRBD2. The CDR3 DNA sequence: TGCGCCAGCAGCCAAGTTTTCCCTCTGTCGGGAGGGATAAATGAGCAGTTCTTC. Its translation is CASSQVFPLSGGINEQFF.